Below, one T cell receptor (beta chain) is given with its context. As yet, its antigen is unknown. The CDR3 length is 16 residues. V shed 0 bases and J shed 4 bases, with 14 bases lying between them. CDR1 and CDR2 from the germline V gene are SGDLS and YYNGEE. Indicated time point: newly diagnosed GD, antithyroid drugs for less than 3 months. PBMCs were the source of the RNA used for TCR sequencing. According to the study, TCR beta libraries were built with iRepertoire HTBI primers and CDR3-region Arm-PCR. TCRdb reprocessed the multiplex PCR reads with MiXCR, giving one entry per CDR3 protein. The data hold approximately 490,000 distinct CDR3 sequences, with 16% observed a single time. This record comes from a study of regulatory T cells in long-lasting Graves disease. Study-wide results and caveats: Among samples with persistent disease, TRBV28, TRBJ1-2 and TRBJ2-5 were favored.

These data were likewise used in another study, on T cells in Graves' hyperthyroidism and ophthalmopathy. According to that study: Most clonotypes expanded in thyroid above 0.001 were likewise present in blood.

V usage is TRBV9 and J usage is TRBJ2-1; TRBD1 is a possible D gene (6 bases). The sample consisted of peripheral blood mononuclear cells (PBMCs), taken at new diagnosis, from a patient treated with antithyroid drugs. The clonotype originates from a man between 40 and 49 years old with Graves disease. The CDR3 nucleotides read TGTGCCAGCAGCGTAGGGGTACAGGGACCGTACAATGAGCAGTTCTTC. The encoded protein is CASSVGVQGPYNEQFF. The full variable domain, completed using reference TRBV9 and TRBJ2-1, is DSGVTQTPKHLITATGQRVTLRCSPRSGDLSVYWYQQSLDQGLQFLIQYYNGEERAKGNILERFSAQQFPDLHSELNLSSLELGDSALYFCASSVGVQGPYNEQFFGPGTRLTVL.